This record covers a single T cell receptor beta chain. These data belong to a study of T cells in narcolepsy. Sequencing was performed with immunoSEQ multiplex PCR; in TCRdb, only in-frame clones are kept and a portion is missing. The table shows about 32,000 clones, with almost 80% occurring only once. Germline CDR1 and CDR2: MGHRA and YSYEKL. CDR3 length equals 18 residues. Trimming took 0 bases from V and 7 from J; bases not matched to a gene: 14. The V and J genes are TRBV4-1 and TRBJ2-1; 8 nucleotides align to TRBD2. The sample comprised memory (CD45RA-) CD4+ T cells from blood. This TCR was sampled from a human donor in good health. Here the CDR3 reads CASSQDFSTGTRGNEQFF. CDR3 bases: TGCGCCAGCAGCCAAGATTTTTCAACCGGGACTAGGGGAAATGAGCAGTTCTTC.